The clone carrying this T cell receptor (beta chain) came up a few times. The sample comes from a study of CD8+ T cells in alopecia areata. Study-wide context: Severity in treated patients was scored by percentage of scalp area affected.

Extracted RNA was reverse transcribed into cDNA, the sequencing template. The assay was immunoSEQ multiplex PCR, and TCRdb's table has in-frame clones only and misses some. Altogether approximately 3,800 clones are present, 70% to 85% being singletons, with the ten largest covering under 8%. The sample's treatment: oral pan-JAK inhibitor, 5-10 mg twice daily. Alopecia areata patients gave lesional scalp punch biopsies and peripheral blood samples. The sample consisted of skin, taken at week 24, from a patient treated with tofacitinib. The source of this sequence is a human donor with alopecia areata.

CDR3 coding DNA: TGTGCCATCAGGAAGGGGGCTGGTCCCGAAGCTTTCTTT. This gives the protein CAIRKGAGPEAFF. The chain recombines TRBV10-3 with TRBJ1-1, with TRBD1 matching 7 bases. CDR1 is ENHRY, CDR2 SYGVKD, per germline. J lost 8 bases, V lost 6 bases, and 9 bases had no gene match. The length of the CDR3 is 13 residues.